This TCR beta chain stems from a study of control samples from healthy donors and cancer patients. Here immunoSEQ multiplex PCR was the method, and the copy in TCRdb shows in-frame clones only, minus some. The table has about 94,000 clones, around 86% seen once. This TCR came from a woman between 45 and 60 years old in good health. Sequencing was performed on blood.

The CDR3 nucleotides read TGTGCCAGCAGTCGCCTCGGGGTTTCTGAAGCTTTCTTT. The encoded protein is CASSRLGVSEAFF. The rearrangement joins TRBV12-3 or TRBV12-4 to TRBJ1-1, with no clear D. Trimming took off 5 bases at V and 6 bases at J, with 13 bases between the two ends. The CDR3 runs 13 residues.